These T cell receptor beta chains were read from a single sample in a study of cytomegalovirus exposure and HLA in healthy donors. Profiling relied on immunoSEQ multiplex PCR, and the TCRdb table lists in-frame clones only, not all of them. The top ten clones hold 5.6% of a sample with 150,000 or so clones, 75% to 85% of them seen once. Input material: PBMCs. These receptors were collected from a woman in her forties in good health and CMV-seropositive. The CDR3 runs from the conserved cysteine through the conserved F or W.

v_call: TRBV2
cdr3_aa: CASRPRQGTHEQYF

v_call: TRBV14
cdr3_aa: CASSQEGLLTDTQYF

v_call: TRBV19
cdr3_aa: CASSIQLNSYEQYF

v_call: TRBV5-1
cdr3_aa: CASSLLAGLGNEQFF

v_call: TRBV19
cdr3_aa: CASKEGTGRNQPQHF

v_call: TRBV5-8
cdr3_aa: CASRSGRGGREFYEQYF

v_call: TRBV11-2
cdr3_aa: CASSRGSGMNEKLFF

v_call: TRBV19
cdr3_aa: CASSIGTSGRRDTQYF

v_call: TRBV2
cdr3_aa: CASSESPGETQYF

v_call: TRBV5-5
cdr3_aa: CASSLDYTSGDTQYF

v_call: TRBV9
cdr3_aa: CASSSGLAGKGGSYNEQFF

v_call: TRBV7-9
cdr3_aa: CASSWGTSAFYNEQFF

v_call: TRBV9
cdr3_aa: CASSVDRAGNTIYF

v_call: TRBV9
cdr3_aa: CASSVGGSLGETQYF

v_call: TRBV27
cdr3_aa: CASHRAGLYEQYF

v_call: TRBV4-2
cdr3_aa: CASSQDLGGLASTYEQYF

v_call: TRBV10-3
cdr3_aa: CAISDPGQVSTEAFF

v_call: TRBV11-2
cdr3_aa: CASSPGRFGSTDTQYF

v_call: TRBV18
cdr3_aa: CASSPPWPNTGELFF

v_call: TRBV11-2
cdr3_aa: CASSFGASGVYEQYF

v_call: TRBV27
cdr3_aa: CASSLRTAAYEQYF

v_call: TRBV7-8
cdr3_aa: CASSLVTSGGLNEQYF

v_call: TRBV6-1
cdr3_aa: CASSVMDQGDNEQFF

v_call: TRBV9
cdr3_aa: CASSVGGTAYSNQPQHF

v_call: TRBV2
cdr3_aa: CASSESQVSNEQFF

v_call: TRBV15
cdr3_aa: CATSRDRGSYEQYF

v_call: TRBV6-5
cdr3_aa: CASSNLAGRSELFF

v_call: TRBV16
cdr3_aa: CASSPGQDNQPQHF

v_call: TRBV5-1
cdr3_aa: CASTARGGIDTQYF

v_call: TRBV7-2
cdr3_aa: CASSLRQETQYF

v_call: TRBV27
cdr3_aa: CASSTTDSYEQYF

v_call: TRBV11-1
cdr3_aa: CASSTGQAATNEKLFF

v_call: TRBV5-4
cdr3_aa: CASSLVTATGLKDTQYF

v_call: TRBV19
cdr3_aa: CASSPLRGTDTQYF

v_call: TRBV27
cdr3_aa: CASRTGLSGTYEQYF

v_call: TRBV12-5
cdr3_aa: CASGFPEEGTEAFF

v_call: TRBV7-6
cdr3_aa: CASSLQGAGGYTF

v_call: TRBV6-5
cdr3_aa: CASTRGGAAYEQYF

v_call: TRBV7-9
cdr3_aa: CASSLAGQRNTEAFF